This TCR beta chain was sequenced for a study of identical twins. From the 5' RACE reads, TCRdb called clonotypes with MiXCR, one entry per CDR3 protein. Here the sample spans 400,000 or so distinct CDR3 sequences, roughly 10% being singletons. Germline V gene lookup returns CDR1 SGHDN and CDR2 FVKESK. Trimming took off 1 base at V and 3 bases at J, with 11 bases between the two ends. The CDR3 has 15 amino acids. The clonotype originates from a woman aged 45 to 65 in good health. V and J are TRBV14 and TRBJ2-3, with TRBD2 as a possible D gene (6 bases). The material sequenced was naive T cells sorted from blood. CDR3 loop: CASSQVGGTTDTQYF. In DNA form, the CDR3 reads TGTGCCAGCAGCCAAGTCGGCGGGACTACAGATACGCAGTATTTT.